These 11 T cell receptor beta chains were all obtained from the same sample, sequenced in a study of shared clonotypes between healthy human individuals (dated by TCRdb to 2019 to 2021). The library came from the immunoSEQ multiplex PCR assay. TCRdb took this table from immuneACCESS and kept in-frame rearrangements with V and J called. Such tables lack part of the clones; where checked against another copy, unresolved V genes explain under half of the gap, and the rest is unexplained. The sample table records about 610,000 clones; about 97% of these occur just once. The ten top clones hold 0.057% of the sample. Sequencing was done on a sample of naive CD4+ T cells sorted from blood. According to the study, the label for this sample's cell subset or site signals: CD45RA+ positively selected. The receptors derive from a woman aged 30 to 39 in good health.

The chain couples TRBV5-1 to TRBJ2-5; perhaps TRBD2 as D (6 bases). V was pared by 1 base and J by 0 bases, with 10 bases between. Looked up from germline, CDR1 is SGHRS and CDR2 is YFSETQ. The CDR3 contains 15 residues. This chain's CDR3 is CASSLRGLYQETQYF. CDR3 coding DNA: TGCGCCAGCAGCTTGAGGGGACTGTACCAAGAGACCCAGTACTTC.

The chain carries TRBV19 and TRBJ1-5, with D possibly matching TRBD1 (5 bases). Germline loops: CDR1 LNHDA, CDR2 SQIVND (reference sequence). The CDR3 covers 15 residues. Trimming shortened V by 2 bases and J by 6 bases, and 14 bases separated the two germline ends. Written as DNA, the CDR3 is TGTGCCAGTAGTATACCCCCGTTCAGGGCTCAGCCCCAGCATTTT. Translated: CASSIPPFRAQPQHF.

This chain uses TRBV18 with TRBJ1-2, with no clear D. Trimming left V 6 bases short and J 2 bases short, with 13 bases between. The CDR3 totals 14 residues. From germline, CDR1 is KGHSH and CDR2 LQKENI. The CDR3 sequence is CASSPQKGNYGYTF. DNA of the CDR3: TGTGCCAGCTCCCCCCAGAAGGGAAACTATGGCTACACCTTC.

This chain joins TRBV4-2 and TRBJ1-6; 8 nucleotides align to TRBD1. This CDR3 comprises 16 residues. The junction had 8 bases not matched to a gene; V was cut back by 1 base and J by 9 bases. CDR1 is LGHNA and CDR2 is YNFKEQ in the germline V gene. The CDR3 DNA reads as TGTGCCAGCAGCCAAGCTCGGAGACAGGGGTCTTCACCCCTCCACTTT. It is translated as CASSQARRQGSSPLHF.

The chain links TRBV5-1 to TRBJ2-7; perhaps D is TRBD1 or TRBD2 (5 bases each). The CDR3 consists of 13 residues. The V end lost 5 bases, the J end lost 0 bases, and 9 bases lay between the germline ends. CDR1 SGHRS and CDR2 YFSETQ come from the germline V gene. The CDR3 sequence is CASRGTLSYEQYF. The CDR3, as DNA: TGCGCCAGCAGGGGGACCCTCTCCTACGAGCAGTACTTC.

The chain employs TRBV7-3 and TRBJ2-3; 14 nucleotides match TRBD2. V lost 6 bases to trimming and J lost 4 bases; unmatched junction nucleotides: 6. The germline V gene has CDR1 SGHTA and CDR2 FQGTGA. CDR3 size: 16 residues. CDR3 region: CASSTGTSGSSDTQYF. Here the CDR3 DNA reads TGTGCCAGCAGTACCGGGACTAGCGGGAGTTCAGATACGCAGTATTTT.

The V gene is TRBV5-1, the J gene TRBJ2-7, with 9 bases that match TRBD1. The germline gives CDR1 SGHRS, CDR2 YFSETQ. The junction had 7 bases not matched to a gene; V was cut back by 4 bases and J by 2 bases. This CDR3 is built from 15 residues. DNA of the CDR3: TGCGCCAGCAGCATATCCGGGACAGGGCCCTACGAGCAGTACTTC. Translating gives CASSISGTGPYEQYF.

The chain carries TRBV10-2 and TRBJ2-1; 12 nucleotides agree with TRBD1. Germline CDR1 WSHSY, CDR2 SAAADI. This CDR3 contains 15 residues. Trimming took 2 bases from V and 9 from J; bases not matched to a gene: 5. As DNA, the CDR3 is TGCGCCAGCAGTGAGCCGGGACAGGGGGCCGTTGAGCAGTTCTTC. This translates into CASSEPGQGAVEQFF.

This chain links TRBV11-2 with TRBJ2-7, with D uncertain. The CDR3 is made up of 15 amino acids. Germline CDR1 SGHAT, CDR2 FQNNGV. V was shortened by 4 bases and J by 5 bases, with 18 bases between the two germline ends. The chain's CDR3 is CASSSGVVARNEQYF. In DNA, the CDR3 is TGTGCCAGCAGCTCCGGCGTGGTGGCCCGCAACGAGCAGTACTTC.

This clone was detected once. The chain employs TRBV25-1 and TRBJ2-1; weak D call: TRBD2 (5 bases). Per germline, CDR1 MGHDK and CDR2 SYGVNS. The V end was cut by 4 bases, the J end by 1 base, with 17 bases between. This CDR3 has 17 residues. The CDR3 nucleotides are TGTGCCAGCAGTGGGCCGACGGGGAGCCCTTCCTACAATGAGCAGTTCTTC. Encoded protein: CASSGPTGSPSYNEQFF.

The V and J genes are TRBV28 and TRBJ2-1, with TRBD1 matching over 9 bases. V was clipped by 2 bases and J by 1 base; unmatched bases: 15. The CDR3 spans 20 residues. Germline CDR1 and CDR2: MDHEN and SYDVKM. The CDR3 nucleotides read TGTGCCAGCAGTTTAGGGAACAGGGGGCGAGGGGGCGGATCCTACAATGAGCAGTTCTTC. This translates into CASSLGNRGRGGGSYNEQFF.